Listed below are T cell receptor beta chains from one sample, sequenced in a study of shared clonotypes between healthy human individuals. Here immunoSEQ multiplex PCR was the method, and the copy in TCRdb shows in-frame clones only, minus some. The table has under 2,500,000 clones, 90% to 97% seen once. Sequenced: naive CD4+ T cells sorted from blood. The receptors come from a young man in good health. The CDR3 runs from the conserved cysteine through the conserved F or W. Each record gives: clone size, J gene, D gene, V gene, CDR3 protein, CDR3 DNA. The D gene is left open where the match is weak. Clone size is stated in some rows and not others, as once, few, many or a class when expanded.

. | TRBJ1-2 | . | TRBV25-1 | CASSGRTGGYGYTF | TGTGCCAGCAGTGGCCGGACGGGGGGCTATGGCTACACCTTC
. | TRBJ2-3 | . | TRBV4-1 | CASSQDMTGTDTQYF | TGCGCCAGCAGCCAAGATATGACAGGCACAGATACGCAGTATTTT
. | TRBJ1-5 | . | TRBV7-2 | CASSLLPGLSNQPQHF | TGTGCCAGCAGCTTACTCCCAGGGCTAAGCAATCAGCCCCAGCATTTT
once | TRBJ1-2 | . | TRBV7-2 | CASSLSPGPAEGGYTF | TGTGCCAGCAGCTTATCCCCCGGCCCGGCTGAGGGCGGCTACACCTTC
. | TRBJ1-3 | . | TRBV6-6 | CAALGRAGNTIYF | TGTGCCGCCCTGGGGCGGGCTGGAAACACCATATATTTT
. | TRBJ1-2 | TRBD1 | TRBV30 | CAWSFPPQGDYGYTF | TGTGCCTGGAGTTTCCCCCCTCAGGGGGACTATGGCTACACCTTC
. | TRBJ2-3 | TRBD1 | TRBV7-3 | CASSPQDRGYTDTQYF | TGTGCCAGCAGCCCCCAGGACAGGGGGTACACAGATACGCAGTATTTT
. | TRBJ2-1 | TRBD1 | TRBV28 | CASSIPTGNEQFF | TGTGCCAGCAGTATCCCGACAGGGAATGAGCAGTTCTTC
. | TRBJ1-1 | . | TRBV7-3 | CASSSGPNTEAFF | TGTGCCAGCAGCTCGGGACCAAACACTGAAGCTTTCTTT
. | TRBJ1-5 | TRBD1 | TRBV5-1 | CASSSAGGEQPQHF | TGCGCCAGCAGCTCGGCAGGGGGCGAACAGCCCCAGCATTTT
. | TRBJ2-5 | TRBD2 | TRBV2 | CASRPTGTSVGTQYF | TGTGCCAGCAGACCCACCGGGACTAGCGTAGGGACCCAGTACTTC
. | TRBJ2-1 | TRBD1 | TRBV6-5 | CASSYSTGVTEQFF | TGTGCCAGCAGTTACTCGACAGGGGTCACTGAGCAGTTCTTC
. | TRBJ2-5 | TRBD2 | TRBV9 | CASSPGGGSLETQYF | TGTGCCAGCAGCCCAGGCGGGGGTTCGTTGGAGACCCAGTACTTC
once | TRBJ2-5 | TRBD2 | TRBV5-1 | CASSLALAGGQETQYF | TGCGCCAGCAGCTTGGCCCTAGCGGGGGGACAAGAGACCCAGTACTTC
. | TRBJ2-3 | . | TRBV6-5 | CASSYASGSTDTQYF | TGTGCCAGCAGTTACGCGTCCGGATCCACAGATACGCAGTATTTT
. | TRBJ1-1 | TRBD1 | TRBV19 | CASRLSWDRKEDTEAFF | TGTGCCAGTAGATTGTCTTGGGACAGAAAGGAGGACACTGAAGCTTTCTTT
. | TRBJ2-7 | TRBD1 | TRBV18 | CASSPDRQGAYEQYF | TGTGCCAGCTCACCGGATAGACAGGGGGCTTACGAGCAGTACTTC
. | TRBJ2-1 | TRBD1 | TRBV10-3 | CAISRDRGHEQFF | TGTGCCATCAGTAGGGACAGGGGTCATGAGCAGTTCTTC
. | TRBJ2-7 | TRBD1 | TRBV10-3 | CAISPGGYEQYF | TGTGCCATCAGCCCAGGGGGCTACGAGCAGTACTTC
. | TRBJ1-2 | . | TRBV19 | CASTTSGPPRAYGYTF | TGTGCCAGTACCACCTCTGGCCCTCCGAGGGCCTATGGCTACACCTTC
. | TRBJ2-6 | TRBD1 | TRBV5-1 | CASSWTGADTGANVLTF | TGCGCCAGCAGCTGGACAGGGGCGGATACTGGGGCCAACGTCCTGACTTTC
. | TRBJ1-1 | . | TRBV29-1 | CSGGTFMNTEAFF | TGCAGCGGGGGGACGTTCATGAACACTGAAGCTTTCTTT
. | TRBJ1-2 | . | TRBV20-1 | CSARVAHGYTF | TGCAGTGCTAGAGTGGCACATGGCTACACCTTC
. | TRBJ2-5 | . | TRBV4-1 | CASSQVLARGETQYF | TGCGCCAGCAGCCAAGTACTAGCCCGAGGGGAGACCCAGTACTTC
. | TRBJ1-1 | TRBD1 | TRBV19 | CASSRDRDRTEAFF | TGTGCCAGTAGTAGAGACAGGGACCGGACTGAAGCTTTCTTT
. | TRBJ1-4 | . | TRBV5-1 | CASSSGQQNEKLFF | TGCGCCAGCAGCTCCGGGCAGCAAAATGAAAAACTGTTTTTT
. | TRBJ2-1 | . | TRBV4-1 | CASSQDRAAYNEQFF | TGCGCCAGCAGCCAAGATCGGGCGGCATACAATGAGCAGTTCTTC
once | TRBJ1-4 | TRBD1 | TRBV7-9 | CASSLTGANEKLFF | TGTGCCAGCAGCTTGACAGGGGCAAATGAAAAACTGTTTTTT
. | TRBJ1-4 | . | TRBV7-2 | CASSLALGEGEKLFF | TGTGCCAGCAGCTTAGCGCTGGGTGAGGGTGAAAAACTGTTTTTT
. | TRBJ1-6 | TRBD1 | TRBV6-1 | CASSEIPGTGYSPLHF | TGTGCCAGCAGTGAAATTCCCGGGACAGGTTATTCACCCCTCCACTTT
. | TRBJ1-1 | . | TRBV5-1 | CASSLYPGNTEAFF | TGCGCCAGCAGCTTATATCCAGGGAACACTGAAGCTTTCTTT
. | TRBJ1-5 | . | TRBV10-3 | CAISEGTNQPQHF | TGTGCCATCAGTGAGGGGACCAATCAGCCCCAGCATTTT
. | TRBJ2-4 | TRBD1 | TRBV5-1 | CASSPTGSENIQYF | TGCGCCAGCAGCCCGACAGGGTCGGAAAACATTCAGTACTTC
. | TRBJ1-3 | . | TRBV13 | CASSPRVYSGNTIYF | TGTGCCAGCAGCCCTCGGGTTTACTCTGGAAACACCATATATTTT
once | TRBJ1-5 | . | TRBV15 | CATSRDSLGANQPQHF | TGTGCCACCAGCAGAGATAGCTTGGGGGCTAATCAGCCCCAGCATTTT
. | TRBJ2-2 | TRBD1 | TRBV5-6 | CASSLGTGGRTGELFF | TGTGCCAGCAGCTTGGGGACAGGGGGCCGCACCGGGGAGCTGTTTTTT
. | TRBJ2-5 | . | TRBV4-1 | CASSQDWQGRETQYF | TGCGCCAGCAGCCAAGATTGGCAGGGGCGAGAGACCCAGTACTTC
. | TRBJ2-7 | TRBD1 | TRBV6-6 | CASSYPPGGSPYEQYF | TGTGCCAGCAGTTACCCCCCAGGGGGCTCGCCCTACGAGCAGTACTTC
. | TRBJ2-7 | . | TRBV6-1 | CASSDRVGEQYF | TGTGCCAGCAGTGACAGGGTAGGCGAGCAGTACTTC
. | TRBJ2-3 | TRBD2 | TRBV30 | CAWSSLAGFTDTQYF | TGTGCCTGGAGCTCCCTAGCGGGGTTCACAGATACGCAGTATTTT
once | TRBJ2-7 | . | TRBV6-5 | CASSYSPLIYEQYF | TGTGCCAGCAGTTACTCGCCCTTAATCTACGAGCAGTACTTC
. | TRBJ2-1 | TRBD2 | TRBV6-5 | CASSLAGLSSYNEQFF | TGTGCCAGCAGTTTAGCGGGCTTAAGCTCCTACAATGAGCAGTTCTTC
. | TRBJ2-7 | TRBD1 | TRBV19 | CASSTRRTGGSHEQYF | TGTGCCAGTAGTACCCGCCGGACAGGGGGGTCCCACGAGCAGTACTTC
. | TRBJ1-1 | . | TRBV11-2 | CASSSQALGAFF | TGTGCCAGCAGCTCGCAGGCGCTGGGAGCTTTCTTT
. | TRBJ1-3 | . | TRBV19 | CASSARVRNGNTIYF | TGTGCCAGTAGTGCCAGGGTACGAAACGGAAACACCATATATTTT
. | TRBJ1-1 | . | TRBV6-6 | CASKTGTTYTEAFF | TGTGCCAGCAAGACCGGGACGACTTACACTGAAGCTTTCTTT
. | TRBJ2-5 | . | TRBV7-2 | CASSLARTYQETQYF | TGTGCCAGCAGCTTAGCAAGGACGTACCAAGAGACCCAGTACTTC
. | TRBJ2-5 | . | TRBV27 | CASTRNGRGLGETQYF | TGTGCCAGCACCAGAAACGGCCGGGGGTTAGGGGAGACCCAGTACTTC
. | TRBJ1-2 | . | TRBV19 | CASSIQGGSGYTF | TGTGCCAGTAGTATACAGGGCGGGTCCGGCTACACCTTC
. | TRBJ1-1 | . | TRBV29-1 | CSVQEGQAEAFF | TGCAGCGTTCAAGAGGGGCAGGCTGAAGCTTTCTTT
. | TRBJ2-6 | . | TRBV30 | CAITFSGANVLTF | TGTGCCATCACCTTCTCTGGGGCCAACGTCCTGACTTTC
. | TRBJ2-2 | . | TRBV29-1 | CSVAEGGSLVGELFF | TGCAGCGTTGCCGAGGGGGGTTCTCTGGTCGGGGAGCTGTTTTTT
. | TRBJ2-7 | . | TRBV5-1 | CASSPEGGPKYF | TGCGCCAGCAGCCCGGAGGGGGGCCCCAAGTACTTC
. | TRBJ2-6 | . | TRBV7-3 | CASSLIPPGGANVLTF | TGTGCCAGCAGCTTAATCCCTCCAGGCGGGGCCAACGTCCTGACTTTC
. | TRBJ1-2 | . | TRBV30 | CAWSVMGGDSYGYTF | TGTGCCTGGAGTGTAATGGGGGGTGATAGCTATGGCTACACCTTC